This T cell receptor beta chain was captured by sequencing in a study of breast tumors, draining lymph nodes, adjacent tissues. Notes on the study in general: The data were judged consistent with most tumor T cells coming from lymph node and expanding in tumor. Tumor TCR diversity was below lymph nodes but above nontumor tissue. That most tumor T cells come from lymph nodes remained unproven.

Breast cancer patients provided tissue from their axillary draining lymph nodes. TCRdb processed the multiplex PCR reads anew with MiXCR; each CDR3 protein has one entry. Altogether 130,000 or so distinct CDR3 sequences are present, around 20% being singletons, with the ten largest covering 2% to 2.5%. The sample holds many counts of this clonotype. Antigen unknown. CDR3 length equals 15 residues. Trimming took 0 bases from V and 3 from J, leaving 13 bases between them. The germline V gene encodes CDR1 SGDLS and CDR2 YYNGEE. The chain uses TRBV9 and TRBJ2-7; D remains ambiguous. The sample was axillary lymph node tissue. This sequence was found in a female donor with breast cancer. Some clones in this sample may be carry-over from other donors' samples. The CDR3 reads CASSVGGSEHYEQYF. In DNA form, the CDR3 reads TGTGCCAGCAGCGTAGGAGGTTCAGAACACTACGAGCAGTACTTC.